The source of this TCR beta chain is a study of CD8+CD57+ T cells in acquired aplastic anemia. About the research overall: Sorted CD4+ and CD8+ cells gave an average of about 3 ug of DNA. Whole-study findings and limits: There were about 27 CD8+ CDR3 sequences that occurred in both patients and controls. Patients and controls had CD8+ Simpson's diversity values that were not significantly distinct.

Genomic DNA provided the template from which TCR beta VDJ and CDR3 profiles were obtained. A single record per CDR3 protein comes from TCRdb applying MiXCR to the reads. This sample has about 220,000 distinct CDR3 sequences, with 30% to 35% found just once. With V trimmed by 5 bases and J by 0 bases, 10 bases remained unmatched. CDR1 is SNHLY and CDR2 is FYNNEI in the germline V gene. The CDR3 is made up of 18 amino acids. Of note for this clonotype: The antigen is not known.

The gene calls are TRBV2 and TRBJ2-7, with TRBD2 matching 13 bases. The sample consisted of sorted CD4+, CD8+, or CD8+CD57+ T cells (not recorded which) from PBMCs. The sequence derives from a human donor in good health, serving as a control. The CDR3 DNA is TGTGCCAGCAGTTTCCGGACTAGCGGGGGCTTAAGCTCCTACGAGCAGTACTTC. This gives the protein CASSFRTSGGLSSYEQYF. The variable domain in full, with the rest retrieved from reference TRBV2 and TRBJ2-7, is EPEVTQTPSHQVTQMGQEVILRCVPISNHLYFYWYRQILGQKVEFLVSFYNNEISEKSEIFDDQFSVERPDGSNFTLKIRSTKLEDSAMYFCASSFRTSGGLSSYEQYFGPGTRLTVT.